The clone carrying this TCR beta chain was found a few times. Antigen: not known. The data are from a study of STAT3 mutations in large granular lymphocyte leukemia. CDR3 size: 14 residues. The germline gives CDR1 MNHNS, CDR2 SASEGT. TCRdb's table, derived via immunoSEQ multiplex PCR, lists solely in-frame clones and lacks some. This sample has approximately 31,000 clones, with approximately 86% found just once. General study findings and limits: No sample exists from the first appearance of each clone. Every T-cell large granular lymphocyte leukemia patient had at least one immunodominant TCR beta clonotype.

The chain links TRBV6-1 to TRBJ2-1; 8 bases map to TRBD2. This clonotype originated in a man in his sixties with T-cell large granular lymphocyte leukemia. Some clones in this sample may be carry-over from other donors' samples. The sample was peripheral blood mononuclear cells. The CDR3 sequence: CGHGASGSYNEQFF. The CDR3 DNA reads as TGTGGCCACGGGGCTAGCGGGTCCTACAATGAGCAGTTCTTC.